This TCR beta chain was identified in a study of T cells in Graves' hyperthyroidism and ophthalmopathy. Points from the study as a whole: Separating ophthalmopathy from stable hyperthyroidism was achieved by a 13 V-J model.

V gave up 2 bases and J gave up 9 bases; unmatched junction bases: 7. The germline V gene has CDR1 MDHEN and CDR2 SYDVKM. The CDR3 consists of 16 residues. This clonotype was observed at least ten times. Its cognate antigen is unknown. TCR beta CDR3 regions were amplified from RNA. HTBI primers were the set used in a first-round RT-PCR of the TCR CDR3. MiXCR was run by TCRdb on the multiplex PCR reads, yielding one entry per CDR3 protein. The sample has under 800,000 distinct CDR3 sequences, 12% to 15% seen once. V and J are TRBV28 and TRBJ2-1; 13 nucleotides match TRBD2. The origin of this receptor is a woman between 18 and 29 years old with Graves' hyperthyroidism. The sample was blood. The chain's CDR3 is CASSLTTSGRASEQFF. The CDR3 DNA reads as TGTGCCAGCAGTTTAACAACTAGCGGGAGGGCCAGTGAGCAGTTCTTC.